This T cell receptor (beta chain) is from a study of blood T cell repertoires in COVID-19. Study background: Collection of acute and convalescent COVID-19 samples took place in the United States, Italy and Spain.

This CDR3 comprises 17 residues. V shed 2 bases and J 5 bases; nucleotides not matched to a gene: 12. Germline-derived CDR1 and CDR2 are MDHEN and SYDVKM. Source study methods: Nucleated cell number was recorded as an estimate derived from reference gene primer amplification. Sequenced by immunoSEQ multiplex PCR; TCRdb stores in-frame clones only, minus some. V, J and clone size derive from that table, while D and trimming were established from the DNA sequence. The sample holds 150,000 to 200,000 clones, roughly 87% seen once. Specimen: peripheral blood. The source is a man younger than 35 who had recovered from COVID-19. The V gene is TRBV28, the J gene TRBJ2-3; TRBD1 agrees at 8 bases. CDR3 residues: CASSLRIDRGLEDTQYF. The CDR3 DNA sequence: TGTGCCAGCAGTTTAAGAATAGACAGGGGACTGGAAGATACGCAGTATTTT.